This record covers a single T cell receptor beta chain. What it binds is unknown. These data belong to a study of shared clonotypes between healthy human individuals. The study's findings and limits: Generation probabilities of non-shared clonotypes were lower (relative to those shared by all four donors). Of the naive CD4 clonotypes, roughly 5.5% were shared across a handful of donors.

Sequencing was performed with immunoSEQ multiplex PCR; in TCRdb, only in-frame clones are kept and a portion is missing. The data hold about 2.3 million clones, with more than 85% observed a single time. The sample comprised naive CD4+ T cells from PBMCs. The subset was: CD45RA+ positively selected. This sequence was found in a young man in good health. Some clones in this sample may be carry-over from other donors' samples.

The CDR3 DNA sequence: TGCGCCAGCAGCGCACCGGACCTCGCTTCCTACGAGCAGTACTTC. Protein product: CASSAPDLASYEQYF. The gene calls are TRBV5-1 and TRBJ2-7; D is undetermined. The V gene's germline CDR1 is SGHRS and CDR2 YFSETQ. V lost 4 bases and J 1 base, leaving 15 bases between the germline ends. There are 15 residues in the CDR3.